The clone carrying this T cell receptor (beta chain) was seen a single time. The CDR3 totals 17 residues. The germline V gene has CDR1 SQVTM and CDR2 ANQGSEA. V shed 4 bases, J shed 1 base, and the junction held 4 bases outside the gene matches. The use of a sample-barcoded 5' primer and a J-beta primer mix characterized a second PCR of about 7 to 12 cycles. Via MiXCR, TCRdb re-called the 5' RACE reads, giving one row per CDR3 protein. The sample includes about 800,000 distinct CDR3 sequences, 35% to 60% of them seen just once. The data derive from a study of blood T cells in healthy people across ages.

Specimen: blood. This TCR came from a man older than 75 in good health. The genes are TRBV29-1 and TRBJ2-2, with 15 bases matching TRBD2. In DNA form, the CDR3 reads TGCAGCGTTGCCGGGACTAGCGGGAGGTTGAACACCGGGGAGCTGTTTTTT. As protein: CSVAGTSGRLNTGELFF.